The rows below give T cell receptor beta chains drawn from one sample of a study of CXCR3-negative and CXCR3-positive naive CD8 T cells. Each CDR3 protein gets one entry in TCRdb, which reprocessed the 5' RACE reads and gives no DNA. This listing includes roughly 40,000 distinct CDR3 sequences. The material sequenced was naive CXCR3- CD8+ T cells from blood. The receptors originated from a human donor in good health. Some clones in this sample may be carry-over from other donors' samples. CDR3s include the opening cysteine and the closing phenylalanine or tryptophan. Not every row has a clone size; where given, it reads once, few, many or a size class.

CASSRGETQYF | TRBJ2-5 | . | TRBV27
CASSFHQGQGWDQPQHF | TRBJ1-5 | medium-sized | TRBV7-6
CASSYVNTEAFF | TRBJ1-1 | . | TRBV6-2/TRBV6-3
CASSLEQDPYGYTF | TRBJ1-2 | . | TRBV7-9
CASSQGGGNEQFF | TRBJ2-1 | . | TRBV4-2
CASSYSGRANEQFF | TRBJ2-1 | . | TRBV6-6
CASSYRLAYEQYF | TRBJ2-7 | . | TRBV6-6
CASSFSSSYEQYF | TRBJ2-7 | . | TRBV28
CASSLVGGGDTQYF | TRBJ2-3 | . | TRBV5-1
CSASQEQGQEVVDNEQFF | TRBJ2-1 | . | TRBV20-1
CASLGGGELFF | TRBJ2-2 | . | TRBV12-3/TRBV12-4
CSVGLTTGAYNEQFF | TRBJ2-1 | . | TRBV29-1
CSYDRGYGNEQFF | TRBJ2-1 | . | TRBV29-1
CASSLAPGPGWGTNEKLFF | TRBJ1-4 | . | TRBV7-8
CASSLPAGEGEETQYF | TRBJ2-5 | . | TRBV27
CASSLVWEGAYEQYF | TRBJ2-7 | . | TRBV12-3/TRBV12-4
CASSPRRAQETQYF | TRBJ2-5 | . | TRBV28
CSVETRGGPSYNEQFF | TRBJ2-1 | . | TRBV29-1
CASSRSGAKETQYF | TRBJ2-5 | medium-sized | TRBV7-9
CASTYSSSYEQYF | TRBJ2-7 | . | TRBV25-1
CASSQSRDATLEQYF | TRBJ2-7 | . | TRBV21-1
CASKGRANNEQFF | TRBJ2-1 | . | TRBV11-3
CASSLVRHLNTEAFF | TRBJ1-1 | . | TRBV5-1
CASSVELTGYEQYF | TRBJ2-7 | . | TRBV9
CASSLFPGHNLFF | TRBJ2-1 | . | TRBV28
CSARDGDYGYTF | TRBJ1-2 | . | TRBV29-1
CASSQDRMASSYNEQFF | TRBJ2-1 | . | TRBV4-3
CASSQGLSGADTQYF | TRBJ2-3 | medium-sized | TRBV4-2
CSARRQGFGEQFF | TRBJ2-1 | . | TRBV20-1
CASSLDLRGRFF | TRBJ2-1 | . | TRBV11-2
CASSSDRAYTGELFF | TRBJ2-2 | . | TRBV11-2
CASSLRRGANSPLHF | TRBJ1-6 | . | TRBV4-1
CASSLGGTRTGELFF | TRBJ2-2 | . | TRBV7-6
CASSLFEQSNEQFF | TRBJ2-1 | . | TRBV27
CASSLVDNRQETQYF | TRBJ2-5 | . | TRBV7-9
CASSLTILAGGTDTQYF | TRBJ2-3 | . | TRBV12-3/TRBV12-4
CSVGTGTGNYEQYF | TRBJ2-7 | . | TRBV29-1
CASSGQWEQFF | TRBJ2-1 | . | TRBV5-1
CASSLRHPSGREITDTQYF | TRBJ2-3 | . | TRBV13
CAWSLAGGNEQFF | TRBJ2-1 | . | TRBV30
CASSQEGAGVNQPQHF | TRBJ1-5 | . | TRBV4-1
CSVSWQQMNTEAFF | TRBJ1-1 | . | TRBV29-1
CSARGGSLSYERYF | TRBJ2-7 | . | TRBV29-1
CASSFEVGAQGTSDTEAFF | TRBJ1-1 | medium-sized | TRBV7-6
CASSEAGDNSPLHF | TRBJ1-6 | . | TRBV10-2
CASSQDLTGWTYEQYF | TRBJ2-7 | . | TRBV14
CATQPGTGGFLISYEQYF | TRBJ2-7 | . | TRBV7-9
CASSFDPRQRQHF | TRBJ1-5 | . | TRBV28
CASSWGQGGMNTEAFF | TRBJ1-1 | . | TRBV5-1
CASSHTGQGLNSPLHF | TRBJ1-6 | . | TRBV7-9
CASSRETDTQYF | TRBJ2-3 | . | TRBV7-9
CASSQDLGGSYEQYF | TRBJ2-7 | . | TRBV4-3
CASSQDSYEQYF | TRBJ2-7 | . | TRBV4-2
CATSVSGAEAFF | TRBJ1-1 | . | TRBV15